This passage covers 7 T cell receptor beta chains from one sample sequenced in a study of read filtering for tumor transcriptome and immune sequencing. Molecular barcoded adaptors covering alpha/delta and beta/gamma chains were used on 400 to 450 ng RNA. TCRdb re-called the reads with MiXCR, one entry per CDR3 protein. The table lists tens of thousands of distinct CDR3 sequences, under 20% of them singletons. Sequencing was carried out using a population of CD138-negative cells sorted from bone marrow. These receptors all stem from a donor at least 40 years old with multiple myeloma.

This clonotype has at least ten counts. In DNA form, the CDR3 reads TGCAGCGTACAGACTTACTACCGCTCTGGGGCCAACGTCCTGACTTTC. This translates into CSVQTYYRSGANVLTF. This chain connects TRBV29-1 to TRBJ2-6; D unclear. CDR1 is SQVTM and CDR2 is ANQGSEA in the germline V gene. This CDR3 is built from 16 residues. Deletions cut 6 bases from V and 0 bases from J, with 15 bases between.

To note about this clonotype: This may be a read error, as it is one base from a much larger clone. The chain carries TRBV14 and TRBJ1-4; 7 bases align to TRBD1. Per the germline V gene, CDR1 is SGHDN and CDR2 is FVKESK. The CDR3 consists of 15 residues. J lost 6 bases, V lost 3 bases, and 7 bases had no gene match. This chain's CDR3 is CASSQWGQRDEKLFF. CDR3 DNA sequence: TGTGCCAGCAGCCAGTGGGGACAGAGAGATGAAAAACTGTTTTTT.

This chain uses TRBV9 with TRBJ2-7; no definite D call. CDR1 and CDR2 (germline): SGDLS, YYNGEE. The CDR3 is 14 residues long. V was cut by 1 base and J by 3 bases, with 11 bases left in between. CDR3 amino acids: CASSVQPSSYEQYF. The CDR3 coding sequence is TGTGCCAGCAGCGTACAGCCCAGCAGCTACGAGCAGTACTTC.

This clonotype was found once. A single base is all that separates this from a far larger clone, so a read error is likely. The chain employs TRBV7-3 and TRBJ2-1; 15 bases align to TRBD2. This CDR3 is 15 amino acids long. The germline gives CDR1 SGHTA, CDR2 FQGTGA. CDR3 sequence reads: CASSPPGLAGGERFF. The CDR3 DNA reads TGTGCCAGCAGCCCACCGGGACTAGCGGGGGGAGAGCGGTTCTTC.

The chain has TRBV20-1 and TRBJ2-3; D uncertain. CDR3 length: 13 residues. Germline values: CDR1 DFQATT, CDR2 SNEGSKA (reference sequence). V was shortened by 7 bases and J by 0 bases, with 11 bases between the two germline ends. The DNA for the CDR3 is TGCAGTGTCCTCCTAACTAGCACAGATACGCAGTATTTT. It codes for CSVLLTSTDTQYF.

This clonotype was detected many times. CDR3 DNA: TGTGCCAGCAGTTCCCACACTGAAGCTTTCTTT. This encodes CASSSHTEAFF. The V and J genes are TRBV28 and TRBJ1-1, with no clear D. The germline V gene encodes CDR1 MDHEN and CDR2 SYDVKM. Trimming pared 4 bases from V and 3 bases from J, leaving 3 bases between. This CDR3 contains 11 residues. Using reference TRBV28 and TRBJ1-1 for the parts outside the CDR3, the full variable domain is DVKVTQSSRYLVKRTGEKVFLECVQDMDHENMFWYRQDPGLGLRLIYFSYDVKMKEKGDIPEGYSVSREKKERFSLILESASTNQTSMYLCASSSHTEAFFGQGTRLTVV.

This clonotype was counted many times. The J gene is TRBJ1-5, the V gene TRBV20-1; D is ambiguous. Germline CDR1 DFQATT, CDR2 SNEGSKA (reference sequence). The CDR3 extends over 12 amino acids. Trimming removed 0 bases at V and 9 bases at J, with 9 bases between. The CDR3 region has the DNA TGCAGTGCTAGAGACCTTACGGGGCCCCAGCATTTT. Its translation: CSARDLTGPQHF.